These 12 T cell receptor beta chains originate from one sample sequenced in a study of CXCR3-negative and CXCR3-positive naive CD8 T cells. Study results and caveats: Naive cells with CXCR3 showed TRB CDR3s that were more hydrophobic than those in CXCR3-negative naive cells.

The method, 5' RACE with UMI labels, was used to prepare the TRB cDNA libraries. With the 5' RACE reads reprocessed, TCRdb shows one record per CDR3 protein and no DNA. This sample contains some 140,000 distinct CDR3 sequences. What these receptors recognize is not known. The sequenced material came from naive CXCR3+ CD8+ T cells from blood. Subset given: CD45RO-CCR7+CD27+CD95- naive CD8+ T cells expressing CXCR3 (TNR3+). These receptors all stem from a human donor in good health. Some clones in this sample may be carry-over from other donors' samples.

The CDR3 loop reads CASSASGPYEQYF. The chain is built from TRBV19 and TRBJ2-7; TCRdb proposes TRBD1, but this gene call is untestable without DNA. The CDR3 is 13 residues long. Germline assignment: CDR1 LNHDA and CDR2 SQIVND (reference sequence).

The J gene is TRBJ2-7, the V gene TRBV29-1; TCRdb's D call of TRBD2 is untestable without DNA. The germline CDR1 and CDR2 sequences are SQVTM and ANQGSEA. This CDR3 is 16 amino acids long. The CDR3 loop is CSASGTSGRSFYEQYF.

This chain joins TRBV23-1 and TRBJ1-1; TCRdb returns TRBD1, unconfirmable since there is no DNA. TRBV23-1 is annotated as an ORF whose role is uncertain. CDR3 length: 13 residues. CDR3 sequence reads: CASTGHPCTEAFF.

The chain links TRBV30 to TRBJ2-7; the TRBD1 assignment by TCRdb is unverifiable without DNA. The CDR3 has 12 residues. Germline V gives CDR1 GTSNPN, CDR2 SVGIG (reference sequence). The chain's CDR3 is CAWSDRGNEQYF.

This chain links TRBV4-3 with TRBJ2-1; TCRdb picks TRBD1, but there is no DNA to check that call. Germline CDR1 and CDR2: LGHNA and YSLEER. The CDR3 contains 14 residues. The CDR3: CASSQGTGSNEQFF.

The chain employs TRBV6-7 and TRBJ1-1. TRBV6-7 is marked as an open reading frame, function uncertain. CDR3 length equals 16 residues. CDR3 residues: CASSSTRWVKNTEAFF.

V gene TRBV7-2 combines with J gene TRBJ2-7; TCRdb lists TRBD2, though no DNA is available to test this call. This CDR3 region has 14 residues. The V gene's germline CDR1 is SGHTA and CDR2 FQGNSA. The CDR3 sequence is CASNLPGLAYEQYF.

The V and J genes are TRBV29-1 and TRBJ2-1. Germline V lookup: CDR1 SQVTM, CDR2 ANQGSEA. The CDR3 runs to 14 residues. The CDR3 loop is CSVVEGRSNNEQFF.

The chain carries TRBV29-1 and TRBJ1-1; the TCRdb call, TRBD1, lacks DNA for checking. There are 13 residues in the CDR3. CDR1 is SQVTM, CDR2 ANQGSEA, per germline. The CDR3 reads CSARTGPNTEAFF.

This chain uses TRBV29-1 with TRBJ2-7; TCRdb lists TRBD2, though no DNA is available to test this call. The germline V gene has CDR1 SQVTM and CDR2 ANQGSEA. The CDR3 is made up of 12 amino acids. This chain's CDR3 is CSVRWEPAEQYF.

The V and J genes are TRBV10-3 and TRBJ2-3; TCRdb names TRBD1, which stays unverified in the absence of DNA. Germline loops: CDR1 ENHRY, CDR2 SYGVKD. The length of the CDR3 is 16 residues. The CDR3 sequence is CAISPPGRPSTDTQYF.

This chain links TRBV12-3 or TRBV12-4 with TRBJ2-3; TCRdb's D gene call, TRBD1, goes unchecked for lack of DNA. The CDR3 runs 15 residues. The CDR3 here is CASSDGGTTTDTQYF.